The 9 T cell receptor beta chains listed next were all sequenced from one sample in a study of T cells after somatic rescue of genetic block. Some clones are missing from TCRdb's copy, which holds only in-frame ones; the method was immunoSEQ multiplex PCR. This sample carries fewer than 15,000 clones, roughly three quarters of them seen once, and the ten largest clones take around 21%. Sequences were obtained from peripheral blood mononuclear cells (PBMCs). All receptors derive from a boy between 5 and 17 years old.

The rearrangement uses TRBV29-1 and TRBJ2-7; maybe TRBD2 (6 bases). The CDR3 covers 15 residues. Germline values: CDR1 SQVTM, CDR2 ANQGSEA. With 7 bases removed from V and 2 bases from J, the gap between germline ends came to 21 bases. CDR3 sequence (DNA): TGCAGCGCCTTCCTGCCGGGACTGTGGACCTACGAGCAGTACTTC. Protein sequence: CSAFLPGLWTYEQYF.

This clone was detected a few times. The chain employs TRBV4-1 and TRBJ2-7, with 9 bases aligning to TRBD1. The trim removed 4 bases at V and 2 bases at J, leaving 6 bases unmatched. In germline, CDR1 is MGHRA, CDR2 YSYEKL. This CDR3 comprises 15 residues. The CDR3 nucleotides are TGCGCCAGCAGCCTGACGACAGGGGGACCCTACGAGCAGTACTTC. Amino acids: CASSLTTGGPYEQYF.

This clone was observed a handful of times. Written as DNA, the CDR3 is TGTGCCAGCAGCTCAGGACAGGGGATGCTCTACAATGAGCAGTTCTTC. Translating gives CASSSGQGMLYNEQFF. The rearrangement joins TRBV7-6 to TRBJ2-1; 9 bases match TRBD1. V was clipped by 4 bases and J by 3 bases; unmatched bases: 7. Looked up from germline, CDR1 is SGHVS and CDR2 is FNYEAQ. The CDR3 length is 16 residues.

This chain joins TRBV6-1 and TRBJ2-7; possibly TRBD1 for D (6 bases). Per the germline V gene, CDR1 is MNHNS and CDR2 is SASEGT. With 6 bases removed from V and 2 bases from J, the gap between germline ends came to 14 bases. The CDR3 length is 14 residues. The CDR3 coding sequence is TGTGCCAGCAGAACGGACAGCCCCACCTACGAGCAGTACTTC. It is translated as CASRTDSPTYEQYF.

This chain links TRBV5-1 with TRBJ1-1; unclear D gene. The CDR3 runs to 16 residues. V dropped 4 bases and J dropped 1 base, with 17 bases sitting between them. From germline, CDR1 is SGHRS and CDR2 YFSETQ. CDR3 sequence (DNA): TGCGCCAGCAGCCCGAACAGTCCGGGGAGGAACACTGAAGCTTTCTTT. Its protein product is CASSPNSPGRNTEAFF.

The rearrangement links TRBV11-2 to TRBJ1-2; D is perhaps TRBD1 (5 bases). The CDR3 is made up of 12 amino acids. Per the germline V gene, CDR1 is SGHAT and CDR2 is FQNNGV. The V end lost 6 bases, the J end lost 8 bases, and 13 bases lay between the germline ends. In DNA form, the CDR3 reads TGTGCCAGCAGGCCAATCCCAGGGGGCTACACCTTC. As protein: CASRPIPGGYTF. The full variable domain, completed using reference TRBV11-2 and TRBJ1-2, is EAGVAQSPRYKIIEKRQSVAFWCNPISGHATLYWYQQILGQGPKLLIQFQNNGVVDDSQLPKDRFSAERLKGVDSTLKIQPAKLEDSAVYLCASRPIPGGYTFGSGTRLTVV.

About this clone itself: The junction departs from germline at one end; a sequencing error may be responsible. The sample carries other DNA sequences with the same CDR3. The chain links TRBV25-1 to TRBJ2-7; 7 positions agree with TRBD2. Germline CDR1 reads MGHDK; CDR2 reads SYGVNS. The CDR3 has 16 residues. The CDR3: CASSEYRAGSSYEQYF. CDR3 in DNA: TGTGCCAGCAGCGAATATCGAGCGGGGAGCTCCTACGAGCAGTACTTC.

The chain employs TRBV7-9 and TRBJ1-2; 9 bases match TRBD1. CDR3 length: 14 amino acids. Trimming took 3 bases from V and 5 from J; bases not matched to a gene: 4. Germline V CDR1 and CDR2: SEHNR, FQNEAQ (reference sequence). CDR3 bases: TGTGCCAGCAGCTTGGACAGGGGAGTGTATGGCTACACCTTC. Its protein product is CASSLDRGVYGYTF.

This chain links TRBV5-1 with TRBJ2-7; TRBD1 matches 7 bases. The CDR3 totals 17 residues. Per germline, CDR1 SGHRS and CDR2 YFSETQ. V was pared by 4 bases and J by 4 bases, with 17 bases of the junction left unmatched. The CDR3 here is CASSPKLRGTAIYEQYF. Here the CDR3 DNA reads TGCGCCAGCAGCCCCAAACTCCGAGGGACAGCTATATACGAGCAGTACTTC.